The sequence of this TCR beta chain was determined in a study of T cell responses to AZD1222 COVID-19 vaccine. Using immunoSEQ multiplex PCR, the repertoire was profiled, and TCRdb retains in-frame clones only, with some absent. Of under 150,000 clones listed, about 91% are singletons. It was second doses at about 4 or about 12 weeks that were pooled. This clone was recorded once. The V gene's germline CDR1 is SGDLS and CDR2 YYNGEE. With V trimmed by 1 base and J by 6 bases, 13 bases remained unmatched. The CDR3 loop spans 16 amino acids. Sequences were derived from peripheral blood, sampled 28 days after the second AZD1222 dose. The clonotype originates from an adult who received the AZD1222 COVID-19 vaccine. The chain joins TRBV9 to TRBJ2-7, with TRBD2 matching over 7 bases. The CDR3 protein is CASSVSRGGSVGEQYF. The CDR3 DNA reads as TGTGCCAGCAGCGTATCCCGGGGAGGGAGTGTCGGCGAGCAGTACTTC.